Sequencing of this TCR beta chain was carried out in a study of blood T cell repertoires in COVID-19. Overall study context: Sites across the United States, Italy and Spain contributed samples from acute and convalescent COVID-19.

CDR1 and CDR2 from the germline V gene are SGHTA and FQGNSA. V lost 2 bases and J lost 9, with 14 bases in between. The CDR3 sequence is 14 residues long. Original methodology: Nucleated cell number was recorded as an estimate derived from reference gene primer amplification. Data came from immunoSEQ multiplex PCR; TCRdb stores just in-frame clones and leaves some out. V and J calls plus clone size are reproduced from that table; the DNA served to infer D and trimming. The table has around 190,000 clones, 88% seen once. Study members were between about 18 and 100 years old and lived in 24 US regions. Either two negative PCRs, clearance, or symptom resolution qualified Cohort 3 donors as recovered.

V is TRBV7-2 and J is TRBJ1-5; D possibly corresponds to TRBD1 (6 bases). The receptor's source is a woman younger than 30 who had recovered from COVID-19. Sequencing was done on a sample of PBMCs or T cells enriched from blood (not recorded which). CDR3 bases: TGTGCCAGCAGCTTACTCAGGGGATCTACGCCCCAGCATTTT. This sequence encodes CASSLLRGSTPQHF. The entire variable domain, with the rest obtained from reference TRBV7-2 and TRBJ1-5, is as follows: GAGVSQSPSNKVTEKGKDVELRCDPISGHTALYWYRQSLGQGLEFLIYFQGNSAPDKSGLPSDRFSAERTGGSVSTLTIQRTQQEDSAVYLCASSLLRGSTPQHFGDGTRLSIL.